A selection of T cell receptor beta chains follows, all from one sample in a study of glioma-infiltrating T cells. TCRdb re-called the multiplex PCR reads with MiXCR, one entry per CDR3 protein. The sample lists 100,000 to 150,000 distinct CDR3 sequences, approximately 23% occurring once. Sequenced material: glioma tissue, nonneoplastic brain tissue, or PBMCs (not recorded which). Source of these receptors: a human donor with low-grade glioma or glioblastoma, undergoing nonglioma brain surgery, or in good health (not recorded which). The CDR3 runs from the conserved cysteine through the conserved F or W. The D gene is left open where the match is weak. The listing skips clone size in some rows; elsewhere it reads once, few, many or a size class.

J gene	clone size	V gene	D gene	CDR3 DNA	CDR3 protein
TRBJ2-3	few	TRBV30	NA	TGTGCCTGGAACCTCAAACTAGCTTGGGGAAACACAGATACGCAGTATTTT	CAWNLKLAWGNTDTQYF
TRBJ2-3	NA	TRBV12-3/TRBV12-4	NA	TGTGCCAGCAGTTCTAGAGATACGCAGTATTTT	CASSSRDTQYF
TRBJ1-3	few	TRBV12-3/TRBV12-4	TRBD1	TGTGCCAGCAGCGCCCGGGACAGTGGAAACACCATATATTTT	CASSARDSGNTIYF
TRBJ2-4	many	TRBV10-3	NA	TGTGCCATCAGGGACACGGCGGTCGGCGACATTCAGTACTTC	CAIRDTAVGDIQYF
TRBJ2-1	few	TRBV29-1	TRBD2	TGCAGCGTCCGAACCGGGACTAGCGGGGCCCAGGGTGAGCAGTTCTTC	CSVRTGTSGAQGEQFF
TRBJ2-1	NA	TRBV6-2/TRBV6-3	NA	TGTGCCAGCAGTTGGCCCGTGACTAACAATGAGCAGCTCTTC	CASSWPVTNNEQLF
TRBJ2-6	few	TRBV14	NA	TGTGCCAGCAGCTTTTCTGGGGCCAACGTCCTGACTTTC	CASSFSGANVLTF
TRBJ2-6	few	TRBV5-4	NA	TGTGCCAGCCGCCCTAGAGGTCCCTCTGGGGCCAACGTCCTGACTTTC	CASRPRGPSGANVLTF
TRBJ2-2	NA	TRBV5-4	TRBD1	TGTGCCAGCAGCTTGGCGACAGGGAATACCGGGGAGCTGTTTTTT	CASSLATGNTGELFF
TRBJ1-1	many	TRBV7-6	NA	TGTGCCAGCAGCTTAAAGGGCACTGAAGCTTTCTTT	CASSLKGTEAFF
TRBJ1-1	NA	TRBV18	NA	TGTGCCGCCCTGGCATTAAGCGGCACTGAAGCTTTCTTT	CAALALSGTEAFF
TRBJ2-7	few	TRBV5-6	NA	TGTGCCAGCAGCTTGGACAGAAGCGAGCAGTACTTC	CASSLDRSEQYF
TRBJ2-7	NA	TRBV29-1	NA	TGCAGCGTGGAGACTAGTGTGGAGGAGCAGTACTTC	CSVETSVEEQYF
TRBJ2-5	NA	TRBV4-2	NA	TGTGCCAGCAGCCAAGTTTACCAGACCCAAGAGACCCAGTACTTC	CASSQVYQTQETQYF
TRBJ2-3	NA	TRBV6-2/TRBV6-3	NA	TGTGCCAGCAGCTCGGGACACTCCACAGGTACGCAGTATTTT	CASSSGHSTGTQYF
TRBJ1-2	many	TRBV25-1	NA	TGTGCCAGCAGTGAAATGGAGGGTCTTGGCTACACCTTC	CASSEMEGLGYTF
TRBJ1-1	many	TRBV20-1	TRBD1	TGCAGTGCTAGAGATATGGGACAGGGGGCTCCTGAAGCTTTCTTT	CSARDMGQGAPEAFF
TRBJ2-7	many	TRBV6-1	TRBD1	TGTGCCAGCAGCCCGGGACAGTACGAGCAGTACTTC	CASSPGQYEQYF
TRBJ2-5	many	TRBV15	TRBD2	TGTGCCACCAGCGAAAGCTTCCTAGCGGTAGTCGACCAAGAGACCCAGTACTTC	CATSESFLAVVDQETQYF
TRBJ2-1	few	TRBV19	NA	TGTGCCAGTAGTTTGGACCAAAACAATGAGCAGTTCTTC	CASSLDQNNEQFF
TRBJ2-7	NA	TRBV2	NA	TGTGCCAGCAGTGAAGGGAGGCTGCCATCCGACGAGCAGTACTTC	CASSEGRLPSDEQYF
TRBJ2-5	many	TRBV11-2	NA	TGTGCCAGCAGCTTAGTATCCGAGACCCAGTACTTC	CASSLVSETQYF
TRBJ1-2	NA	TRBV30	TRBD1	TGTGCCTGGAGTAAGGACAGGGGGCGTATAGGCTACACCTTC	CAWSKDRGRIGYTF
TRBJ2-5	few	TRBV5-1	NA	TGCGCCAGCAGCTCAGAGGGGACCCAGTACTTC	CASSSEGTQYF
TRBJ2-2	many	TRBV4-1	NA	TGCGCCAGCAGCCAAATGAGCTCCGGGGAGCTGTTTTTT	CASSQMSSGELFF
TRBJ2-7	NA	TRBV5-4	NA	TGTGCCAGCAGCCCGGGGACTGGCGCCTACGAGCAGTACTTC	CASSPGTGAYEQYF
TRBJ1-1	many	TRBV19	NA	TGTGCCAGTAGTATAGTTGCGACGGCGAACACTGAAGCTTTCTTT	CASSIVATANTEAFF